The clone carrying this T cell receptor beta chain occurred a few times. The data were taken from a study of T cells in Graves' hyperthyroidism and ophthalmopathy. CDR1 and CDR2 from the germline V gene are SNHLY and FYNNEI. The J segment lost 2 bases and the V segment lost 6 bases, leaving 9 bases of the junction unmatched. The length of the CDR3 is 15 residues. TCR beta CDR3 sequences were amplified from RNA transcripts. RT-PCR in the first round (using the HTBI primer set) targeted the TCR CDR3. TCRdb re-called the multiplex PCR reads with MiXCR, one entry per CDR3 protein. The table shows a few hundred thousand distinct CDR3 sequences, with approximately 25% occurring only once.

Sequenced: blood. This sequence was found in a man aged 50 to 59 with Graves' hyperthyroidism. The rearrangement joins TRBV2 to TRBJ2-5; TRBD1 matches at 7 bases. Here the CDR3 DNA reads TGTGCCAGCAGGCGGACAGGTGGAGGACAAGAGACCCAGTACTTC. It is translated as CASRRTGGGQETQYF.